Listed here are 10 T cell receptor beta chains from one sample, sequenced in a study of regulatory T cells in long-lasting Graves disease. Described time point: newly diagnosed GD, antithyroid drugs for less than 3 months. PBMC RNA was the source of the TCR library. CDR3-region Arm-PCR and iRepertoire HTBI primers produced the TCR beta libraries. MiXCR was run by TCRdb on the multiplex PCR reads, yielding one entry per CDR3 protein. Here the sample spans about 430,000 distinct CDR3 sequences, 15% being singletons. The same data also contributed to another study, on T cells in Graves' hyperthyroidism and ophthalmopathy.

The sequencing used peripheral blood mononuclear cells (PBMCs), collected at new diagnosis, from a patient treated with antithyroid drugs. These receptors came from a woman aged 40 to 55 with Graves disease.

The chain recombines TRBV28 with TRBJ2-6; D is undetermined. Trimming cost V 8 bases and J 3 bases, with 5 bases left between them. Germline CDR1 MDHEN, CDR2 SYDVKM. The CDR3 is 12 amino acids. CDR3 nucleotide sequence: TGTGCCAGCCATTATGGGGCCAACGTCCTGACTTTC. Translated, it gives CASHYGANVLTF.

This clonotype was observed at least ten times. The gene calls are TRBV6-1 and TRBJ2-7; D call uncertain. Trimming took 8 bases from V and 0 from J, leaving 11 bases between them. Germline V gene lookup returns CDR1 MNHNS and CDR2 SASEGT. This CDR3 spans 13 amino acids. The CDR3 region is CASSEDISYEQYF. The DNA of the CDR3 is TGTGCCAGCTCAGAAGACATCTCCTACGAGCAGTACTTC.

This clonotype came up many times. The V and J genes are TRBV2 and TRBJ2-1; tentative D call: TRBD1 (6 bases). V gave up 6 bases and J gave up 10 bases, with 10 bases separating them. Germline values: CDR1 SNHLY, CDR2 FYNNEI. This CDR3 comprises 11 residues. Here the CDR3 reads CASRRDREQFF. The DNA for the CDR3 is TGTGCCAGCAGAAGAGACAGGGAGCAGTTCTTC.

For the CDR3, the DNA is TGCGCCAGCAGCCAAGTTGGTAGCGGCTATACTTACGAGCAGTACTTC. It specifies CASSQVGSGYTYEQYF. The chain joins TRBV4-1 to TRBJ2-7; maybe TRBD2 (6 bases). Trimming left V 1 base short and J 4 bases short, with 17 bases between. CDR1 and CDR2 from the germline V gene are MGHRA and YSYEKL. The CDR3 consists of 16 residues.

This clonotype was seen ten or more times. This chain links TRBV27 with TRBJ2-3; 7 bases map to TRBD2. Germline V gene lookup returns CDR1 MNHEY and CDR2 SMNVEV (reference sequence). The CDR3 has 15 residues. After removal of 7 bases from V and 0 bases from J, the junction contained 7 bases not matched to a gene. CDR3 sequence: CASKLSGVSTDTQYF. DNA of the CDR3: TGTGCCAGCAAATTAAGCGGGGTTAGCACAGATACGCAGTATTTT.

This clonotype has at least ten counts. The chain joins TRBV7-2 to TRBJ2-3; 10 nucleotides agree with TRBD2. The CDR3 totals 17 residues. V trimming: 0 bases; J trimming: 1 base; junction bases outside the gene matches: 4. The V gene's germline CDR1 is SGHTA and CDR2 FQGNSA. CDR3 residues: CASSLALLAGGTDTQYF. CDR3 coding DNA: TGTGCCAGCAGCTTAGCGCTTCTAGCGGGAGGCACAGATACGCAGTATTTT. Variable domain in full (rest from reference TRBV7-2 and TRBJ2-3): GAGVSQSPSNKVTEKGKDVELRCDPISGHTALYWYRQSLGQGLEFLIYFQGNSAPDKSGLPSDRFSAERTGGSVSTLTIQRTQQEDSAVYLCASSLALLAGGTDTQYFGPGTRLTVL.

Only a few counts were recorded for this clonotype. The J gene is TRBJ2-7, the V gene TRBV11-3; D gene uncertain. V was pared by 7 bases and J by 5 bases, with 12 bases between. This CDR3 region has 12 residues. Germline lookup yields CDR1 SGHNT and CDR2 YENEEA. The CDR3: CASNSSENEQYF. DNA for the CDR3: TGTGCCAGCAACTCCTCAGAGAACGAGCAGTACTTC.

This clonotype was recorded many times. The CDR3 loop reads CASSVSTRSYGYTF. Here the CDR3 DNA reads TGTGCCAGCAGTGTCAGTACGCGCTCCTATGGCTACACCTTC. The chain combines TRBV28 with TRBJ1-2; D not certain. This CDR3 is 14 amino acids long. Trimming removed 5 bases at V and 4 bases at J, with 14 bases between. In germline, CDR1 is MDHEN, CDR2 SYDVKM.

This clonotype has more than one count but fewer than ten. The junction and the germline gene differ at one end; a read error may be behind it. The V gene is TRBV28, the J gene TRBJ2-2, with 7 bases identical to TRBD2. Germline V CDR1 and CDR2: MDHEN, SYDVKM. The CDR3 consists of 14 residues. The CDR3 coding sequence is TGTGCCAGCGGGGAGGGGACTATCACCGGGGAGCTGTCTTTT. This codes for CASGEGTITGELSF. The full variable domain, with the rest looked up from reference TRBV28 and TRBJ2-2, is DVKVTQSSRYLVKRTGEKVFLECVQDMDHENMFWYRQDPGLGLRLIYFSYDVKMKEKGDIPEGYSVSREKKERFSLILESASTNQTSMYLCASGEGTITGELSFGEGSRLTVL.

This clonotype was counted ten times or more. The chain combines TRBV28 with TRBJ2-1; 9 nucleotides line up with TRBD1. The CDR3 contains 16 residues. The germline gives CDR1 MDHEN, CDR2 SYDVKM. After removal of 5 bases from V and 6 bases from J, the junction contained 11 bases not matched to a gene. CDR3 in amino acids: CASSQQGAFETNEQFF. The CDR3 DNA follows: TGTGCCAGCAGTCAACAGGGGGCTTTCGAGACCAATGAGCAGTTCTTC.